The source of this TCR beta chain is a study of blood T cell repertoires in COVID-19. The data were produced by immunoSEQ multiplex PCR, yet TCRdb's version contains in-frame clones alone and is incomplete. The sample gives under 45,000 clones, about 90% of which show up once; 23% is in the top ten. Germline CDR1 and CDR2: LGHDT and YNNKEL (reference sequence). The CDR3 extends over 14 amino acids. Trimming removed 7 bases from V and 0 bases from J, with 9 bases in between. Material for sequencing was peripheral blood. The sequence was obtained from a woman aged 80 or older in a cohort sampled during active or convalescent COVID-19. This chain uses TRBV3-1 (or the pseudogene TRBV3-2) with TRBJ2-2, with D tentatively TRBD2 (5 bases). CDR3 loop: CASNGVANTGELFF. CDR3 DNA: TGTGCCAGCAACGGGGTCGCGAACACCGGGGAGCTGTTTTTT.